This T cell receptor beta chain came from a study of blood T cell repertoires in COVID-19. This CDR3 has 14 amino acids. From germline, CDR1 is SGHRS and CDR2 YFSETQ. V lost 2 bases to trimming and J lost 5 bases, with 13 bases between them. Generated by immunoSEQ multiplex PCR, the TCRdb table keeps only in-frame clones and is missing some. The data contain about 410,000 clones, around 91% of them singletons. The genes are TRBV5-1 and TRBJ2-5, with a weak D call TRBD2 (5 bases). Source material: peripheral blood. The origin of this receptor is a middle-aged woman with COVID-19, enrolled during active disease. This CDR3 reads CASSLGLRGETQYF. The CDR3 coding sequence is TGCGCCAGCAGCTTAGGGTTACGAGGGGAGACCCAGTACTTC.